This TCR beta chain was recorded in a study of T cells in Graves' hyperthyroidism and ophthalmopathy. Study at large: At the time of initial diagnosis and before any treatment, peripheral blood was collected.

Authors of the study amplified TCR beta CDR3 regions from RNA transcripts. A first-round RT-PCR of the TCR CDR3 used the HTBI primer set. MiXCR, run by TCRdb on the multiplex PCR reads, gives a single entry per CDR3 protein. The data contain approximately 400,000 distinct CDR3 sequences, 20% to 30% of them singletons. Trimming took 7 bases from V and 3 from J; bases not matched to a gene: 13. Germline V gene data show CDR1 as SGHRS and CDR2 as YFSETQ. This CDR3 is 17 amino acids long. Graves' hyperthyroidism was deemed stable given no ophthalmopathy progression within 18 months. This clonotype showed up just once. Its target is unknown. Study-wide points: Among clonotypes expanded in thyroid above 0.001, most were also found in blood. The model anticipated ophthalmopathy a median about six months pre-onset.

Sequencing was done on a sample of blood. This sequence originates from a man aged 50-60 years with Graves' hyperthyroidism. The genes are TRBV5-1 and TRBJ2-6; 7 nucleotides agree with TRBD1. The CDR3, as DNA: TGCGCCAGCGAGACCGGGACAGACCCCTTTGGGGCCAACGTCCTGACTTTC. Residues: CASETGTDPFGANVLTF.